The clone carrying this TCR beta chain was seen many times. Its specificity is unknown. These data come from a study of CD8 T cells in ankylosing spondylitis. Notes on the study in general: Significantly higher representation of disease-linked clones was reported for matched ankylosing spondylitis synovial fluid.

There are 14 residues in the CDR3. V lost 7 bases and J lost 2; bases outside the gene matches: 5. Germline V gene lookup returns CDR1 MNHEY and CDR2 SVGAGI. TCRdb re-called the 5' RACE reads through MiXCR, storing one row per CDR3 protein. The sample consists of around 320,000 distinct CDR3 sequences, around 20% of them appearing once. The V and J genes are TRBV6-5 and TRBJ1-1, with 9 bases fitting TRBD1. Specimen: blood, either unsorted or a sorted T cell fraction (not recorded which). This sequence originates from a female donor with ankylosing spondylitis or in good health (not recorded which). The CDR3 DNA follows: TGTGCCAGCAATCACAGGGGGCGAAACACTGAAGCTTTCTTT. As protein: CASNHRGRNTEAFF.